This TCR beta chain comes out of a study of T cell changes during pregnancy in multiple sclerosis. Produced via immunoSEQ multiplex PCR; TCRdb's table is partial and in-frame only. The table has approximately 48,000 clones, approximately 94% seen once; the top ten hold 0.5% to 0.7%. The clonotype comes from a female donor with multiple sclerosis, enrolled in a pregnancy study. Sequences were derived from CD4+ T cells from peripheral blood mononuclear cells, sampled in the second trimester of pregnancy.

This CDR3 is CASSVRTNSNQPQHF. As DNA, the CDR3 is TGTGCCAGCAGCGTAAGGACAAATAGCAATCAGCCCCAGCATTTT. The chain links TRBV5-6 to TRBJ1-5, with a tentative D call TRBD1 (5 bases). CDR1 is SGHDT and CDR2 is YYEEEE in the germline V gene. There are 15 residues in the CDR3. Between the trimmed V and J ends, which lost 4 bases and 0 bases, there was a span of 11 bases.